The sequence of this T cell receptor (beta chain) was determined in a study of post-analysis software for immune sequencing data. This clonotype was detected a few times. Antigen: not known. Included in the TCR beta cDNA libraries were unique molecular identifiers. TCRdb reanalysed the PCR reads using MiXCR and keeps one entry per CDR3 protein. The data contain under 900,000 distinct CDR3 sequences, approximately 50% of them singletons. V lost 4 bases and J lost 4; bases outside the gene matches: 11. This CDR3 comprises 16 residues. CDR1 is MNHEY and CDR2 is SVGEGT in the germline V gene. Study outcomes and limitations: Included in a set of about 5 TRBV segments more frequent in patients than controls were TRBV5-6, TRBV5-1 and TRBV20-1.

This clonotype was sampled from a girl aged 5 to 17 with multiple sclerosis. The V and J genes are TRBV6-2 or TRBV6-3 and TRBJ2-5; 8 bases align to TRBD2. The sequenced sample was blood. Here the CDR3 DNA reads TGTGCCAGCAGTTCGATACGGACTAGCAGGGGAGAGACCCAGTACTTC. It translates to CASSSIRTSRGETQYF.